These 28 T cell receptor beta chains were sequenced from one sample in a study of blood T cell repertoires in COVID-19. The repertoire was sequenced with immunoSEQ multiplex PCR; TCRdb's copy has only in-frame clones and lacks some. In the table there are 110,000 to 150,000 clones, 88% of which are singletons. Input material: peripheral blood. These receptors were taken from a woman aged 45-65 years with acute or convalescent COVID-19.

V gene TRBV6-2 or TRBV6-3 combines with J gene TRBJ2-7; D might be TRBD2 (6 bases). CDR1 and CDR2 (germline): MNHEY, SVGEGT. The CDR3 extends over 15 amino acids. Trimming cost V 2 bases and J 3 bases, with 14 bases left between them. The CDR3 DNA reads TGTGCCAGCAGTTACGGGGGGTTGGGGAACTACGAGCAGTACTTC. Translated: CASSYGGLGNYEQYF.

The CDR3 sequence is CASSQQGDYGYTF. The CDR3 region has the DNA TGTGCCAGCAGCCAACAAGGGGACTATGGCTACACCTTC. The V and J genes are TRBV3-1 (or the pseudogene TRBV3-2) and TRBJ1-2, with D perhaps TRBD1 (5 bases). The CDR3 has 13 amino acids. The V end lost 2 bases, the J end lost 3 bases, and 7 bases lay between the germline ends. Germline lookup yields CDR1 LGHDT and CDR2 YNNKEL (reference sequence).

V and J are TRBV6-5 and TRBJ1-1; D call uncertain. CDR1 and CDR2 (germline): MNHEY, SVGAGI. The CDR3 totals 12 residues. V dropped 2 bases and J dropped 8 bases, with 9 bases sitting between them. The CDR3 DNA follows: TGTGCCAGCAGTTACCGAAGAGGGGAAGCTTTCTTT. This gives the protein CASSYRRGEAFF.

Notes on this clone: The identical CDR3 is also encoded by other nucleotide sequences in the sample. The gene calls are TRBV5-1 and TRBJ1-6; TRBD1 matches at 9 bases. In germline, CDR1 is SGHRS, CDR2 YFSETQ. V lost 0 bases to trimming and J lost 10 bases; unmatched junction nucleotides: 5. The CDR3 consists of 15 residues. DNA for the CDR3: TGCGCCAGCAGCTTGGGGGGACAGGGCCGCTCACCCCTCCACTTT. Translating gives CASSLGGQGRSPLHF.

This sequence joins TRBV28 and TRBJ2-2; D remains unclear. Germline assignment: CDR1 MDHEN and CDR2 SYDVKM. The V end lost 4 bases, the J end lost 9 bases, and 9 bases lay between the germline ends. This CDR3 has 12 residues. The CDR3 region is CASSSPGRELFF. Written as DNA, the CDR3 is TGTGCCAGCAGTTCACCAGGCCGGGAGCTGTTTTTT.

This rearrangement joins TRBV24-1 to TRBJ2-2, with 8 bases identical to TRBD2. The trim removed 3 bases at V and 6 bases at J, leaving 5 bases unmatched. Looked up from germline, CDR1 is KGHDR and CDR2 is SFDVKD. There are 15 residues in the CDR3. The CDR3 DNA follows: TGTGCCACCAGTGATCCCGGGACTAGAGCCGGGGAGCTGTTTTTT. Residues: CATSDPGTRAGELFF.

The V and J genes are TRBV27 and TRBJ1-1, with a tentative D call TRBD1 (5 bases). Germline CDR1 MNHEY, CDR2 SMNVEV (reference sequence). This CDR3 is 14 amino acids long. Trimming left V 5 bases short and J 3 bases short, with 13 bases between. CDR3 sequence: CASSPSGGYTEAFF. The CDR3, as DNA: TGTGCCAGCAGTCCCAGCGGGGGGTACACTGAAGCTTTCTTT.

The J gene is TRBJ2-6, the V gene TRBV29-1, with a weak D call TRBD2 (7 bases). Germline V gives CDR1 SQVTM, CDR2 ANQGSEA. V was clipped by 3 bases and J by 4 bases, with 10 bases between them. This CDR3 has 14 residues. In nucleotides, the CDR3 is TGCAGCGTTGAGGGGGGGCTCGGGGCCAACGTCCTGACTTTC. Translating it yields CSVEGGLGANVLTF.

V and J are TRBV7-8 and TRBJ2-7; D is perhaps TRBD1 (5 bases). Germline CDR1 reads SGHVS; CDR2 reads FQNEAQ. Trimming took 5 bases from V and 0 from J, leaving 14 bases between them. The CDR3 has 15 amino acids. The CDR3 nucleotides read TGTGCCAGCAGCGCCGGAACAGGTAGCTCCTACGAGCAGTACTTC. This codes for CASSAGTGSSYEQYF.

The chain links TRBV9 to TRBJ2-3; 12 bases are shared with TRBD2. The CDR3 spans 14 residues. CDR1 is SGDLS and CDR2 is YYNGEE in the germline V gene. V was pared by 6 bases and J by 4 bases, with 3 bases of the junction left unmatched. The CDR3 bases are TGTGCCAGCAACAGACTAGCGGGGGCAGATACGCAGTATTTT. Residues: CASNRLAGADTQYF.

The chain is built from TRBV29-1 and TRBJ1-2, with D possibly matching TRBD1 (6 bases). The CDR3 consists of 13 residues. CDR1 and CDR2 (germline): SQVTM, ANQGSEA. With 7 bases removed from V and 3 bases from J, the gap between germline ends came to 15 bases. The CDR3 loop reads CSAVGGAHYGYTF. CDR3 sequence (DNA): TGCAGCGCCGTGGGGGGGGCCCACTATGGCTACACCTTC. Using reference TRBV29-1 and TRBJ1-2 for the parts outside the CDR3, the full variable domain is SAVISQKPSRDICQRGTSLTIQCQVDSQVTMMFWYRQQPGQSLTLIATANQGSEATYESGFVIDKFPISRPNLTFSTLTVSNMSPEDSSIYLCSAVGGAHYGYTFGSGTRLTVV.

The DNA for the CDR3 is TGTGCAAGTCGCTTAAGGACAGGGACATCTGAAAAACTGTTTTTT. Protein sequence: CASRLRTGTSEKLFF. The rearrangement uses TRBV12-2 and TRBJ1-4; the tabulated D call, TRBD1, remains unverified against the DNA. TRBV12-2 is assigned pseudogene status. This CDR3 is 15 amino acids long.

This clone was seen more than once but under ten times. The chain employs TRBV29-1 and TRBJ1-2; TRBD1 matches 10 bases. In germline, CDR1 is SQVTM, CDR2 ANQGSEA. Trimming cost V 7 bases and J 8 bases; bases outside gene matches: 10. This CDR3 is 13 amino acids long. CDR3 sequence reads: CSAIGQGEGGYTF. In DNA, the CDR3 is TGCAGCGCAATCGGACAGGGGGAAGGAGGCTACACCTTC.

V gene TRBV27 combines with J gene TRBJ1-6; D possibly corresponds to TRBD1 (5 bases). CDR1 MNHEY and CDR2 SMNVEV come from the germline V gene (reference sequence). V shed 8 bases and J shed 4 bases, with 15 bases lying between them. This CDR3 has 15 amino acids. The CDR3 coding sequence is TGTGCCAGCGGACATGGCCTCCTTTATAATTCACCCCTCCACTTT. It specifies CASGHGLLYNSPLHF.

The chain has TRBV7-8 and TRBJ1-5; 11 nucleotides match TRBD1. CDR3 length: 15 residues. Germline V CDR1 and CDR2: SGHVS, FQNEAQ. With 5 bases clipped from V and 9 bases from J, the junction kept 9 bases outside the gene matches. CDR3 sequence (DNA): TGTGCCAGCAGCAACAGGACAGGGGGCCCAGGGCCCCAGCATTTT. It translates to CASSNRTGGPGPQHF.

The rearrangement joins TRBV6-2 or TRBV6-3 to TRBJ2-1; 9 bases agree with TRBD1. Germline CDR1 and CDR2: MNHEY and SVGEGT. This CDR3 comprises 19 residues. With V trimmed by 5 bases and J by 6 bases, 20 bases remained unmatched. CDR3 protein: CASSTTMIWRDRARNEQFF. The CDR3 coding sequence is TGTGCCAGCAGTACAACCATGATCTGGAGGGACAGGGCGCGCAATGAGCAGTTCTTC.

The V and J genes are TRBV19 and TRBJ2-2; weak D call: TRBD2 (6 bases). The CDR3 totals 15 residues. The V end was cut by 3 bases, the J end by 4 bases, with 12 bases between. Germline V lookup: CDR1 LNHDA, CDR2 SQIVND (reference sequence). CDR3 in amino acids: CASSIGGTVTGELFF. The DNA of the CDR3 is TGTGCCAGTAGTATCGGCGGGACGGTCACCGGGGAGCTGTTTTTT.

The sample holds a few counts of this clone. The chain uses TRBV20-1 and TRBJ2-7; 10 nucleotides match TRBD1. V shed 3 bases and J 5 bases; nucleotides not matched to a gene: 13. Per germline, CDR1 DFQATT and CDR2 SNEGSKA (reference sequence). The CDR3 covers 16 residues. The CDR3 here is CSASHPRTGGINEQYF. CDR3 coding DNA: TGCAGTGCTAGTCATCCAAGGACAGGGGGGATCAACGAGCAGTACTTC.

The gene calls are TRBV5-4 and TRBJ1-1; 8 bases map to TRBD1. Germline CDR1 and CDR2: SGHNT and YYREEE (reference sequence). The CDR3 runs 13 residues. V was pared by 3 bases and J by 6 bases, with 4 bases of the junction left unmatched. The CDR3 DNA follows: TGTGCCAGCAGCTGGGACAGGACCGCTGAAGCTTTCTTT. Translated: CASSWDRTAEAFF.

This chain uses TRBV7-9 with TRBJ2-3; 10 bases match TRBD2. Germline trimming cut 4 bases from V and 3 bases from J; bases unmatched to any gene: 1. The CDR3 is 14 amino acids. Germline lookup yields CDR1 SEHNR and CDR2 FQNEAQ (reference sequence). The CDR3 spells CASSSSGRTDTQYF. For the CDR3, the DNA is TGTGCCAGCAGCTCTAGCGGGAGAACAGATACGCAGTATTTT.

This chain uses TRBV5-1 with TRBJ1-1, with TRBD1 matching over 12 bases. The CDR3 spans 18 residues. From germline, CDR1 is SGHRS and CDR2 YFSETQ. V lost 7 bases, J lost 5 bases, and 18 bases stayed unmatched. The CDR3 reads CASGQKPGQGAMETEAFF. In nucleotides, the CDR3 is TGCGCCAGCGGGCAGAAACCGGGACAGGGGGCAATGGAAACTGAAGCTTTCTTT.

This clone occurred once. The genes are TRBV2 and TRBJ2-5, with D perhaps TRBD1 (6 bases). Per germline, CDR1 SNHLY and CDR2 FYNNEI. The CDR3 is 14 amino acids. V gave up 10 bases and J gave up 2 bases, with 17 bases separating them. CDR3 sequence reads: CATASDRRQETQYF. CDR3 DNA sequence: TGTGCCACCGCCTCGGACAGAAGACAAGAGACCCAGTACTTC. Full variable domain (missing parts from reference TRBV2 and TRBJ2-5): EPEVTQTPSHQVTQMGQEVILRCVPISNHLYFYWYRQILGQKVEFLVSFYNNEISEKSEIFDDQFSVERPDGSNFTLKIRSTKLEDSAMYFCATASDRRQETQYFGPGTRLLVL.

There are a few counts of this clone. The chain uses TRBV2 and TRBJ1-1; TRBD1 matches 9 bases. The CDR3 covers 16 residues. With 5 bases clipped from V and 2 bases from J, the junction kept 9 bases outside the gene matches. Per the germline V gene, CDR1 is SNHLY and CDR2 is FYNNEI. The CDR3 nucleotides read TGTGCCAGCAGTACCGGGACAGGGAGTCATAACACTGAAGCTTTCTTT. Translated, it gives CASSTGTGSHNTEAFF.

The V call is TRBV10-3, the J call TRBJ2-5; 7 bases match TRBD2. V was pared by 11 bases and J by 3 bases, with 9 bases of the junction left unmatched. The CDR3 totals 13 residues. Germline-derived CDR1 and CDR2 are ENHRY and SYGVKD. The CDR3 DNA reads TGTGCCGTACTTAAGGGAGGGGAAGAGACCCAGTACTTC. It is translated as CAVLKGGEETQYF.

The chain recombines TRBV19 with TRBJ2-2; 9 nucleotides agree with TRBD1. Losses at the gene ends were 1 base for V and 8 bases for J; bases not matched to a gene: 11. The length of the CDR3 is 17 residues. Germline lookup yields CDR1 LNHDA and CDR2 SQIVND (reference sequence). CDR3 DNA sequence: TGTGCCAGTAGTATAGGCTTACCGGGACAGGGATTTGGGGAGCTGTTTTTT. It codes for CASSIGLPGQGFGELFF. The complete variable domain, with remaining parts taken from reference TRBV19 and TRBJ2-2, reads DGGITQSPKYLFRKEGQNVTLSCEQNLNHDAMYWYRQDPGQGLRLIYYSQIVNDFQKGDIAEGYSVSREKKESFPLTVTSAQKNPTAFYLCASSIGLPGQGFGELFFGEGSRLTVL.

Written as DNA, the CDR3 is TGTGCCAGCAGTTTCGGACGGGGTAGGGGCTACACCTTC. Its translation is CASSFGRGRGYTF. V and J are TRBV27 and TRBJ1-2; D is ambiguous. CDR3 length: 13 amino acids. Between the trimmed V and J ends, which lost 3 bases and 8 bases, there was a span of 13 bases. Germline V gene data show CDR1 as MNHEY and CDR2 as SMNVEV (reference sequence).

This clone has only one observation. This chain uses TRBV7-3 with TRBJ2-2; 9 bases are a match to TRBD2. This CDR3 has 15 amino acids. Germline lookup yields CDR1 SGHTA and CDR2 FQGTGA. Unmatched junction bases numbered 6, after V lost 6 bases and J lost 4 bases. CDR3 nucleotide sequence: TGTGCCAGCAGTTATTCAGCGGGAGGCACCGGGGAGCTGTTTTTT. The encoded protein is CASSYSAGGTGELFF.

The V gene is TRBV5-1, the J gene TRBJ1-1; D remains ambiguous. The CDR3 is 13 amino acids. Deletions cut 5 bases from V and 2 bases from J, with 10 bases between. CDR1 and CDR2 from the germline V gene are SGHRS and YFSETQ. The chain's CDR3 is CASRSVLNTEAFF. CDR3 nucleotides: TGCGCCAGCAGATCCGTCCTCAACACTGAAGCTTTCTTT.